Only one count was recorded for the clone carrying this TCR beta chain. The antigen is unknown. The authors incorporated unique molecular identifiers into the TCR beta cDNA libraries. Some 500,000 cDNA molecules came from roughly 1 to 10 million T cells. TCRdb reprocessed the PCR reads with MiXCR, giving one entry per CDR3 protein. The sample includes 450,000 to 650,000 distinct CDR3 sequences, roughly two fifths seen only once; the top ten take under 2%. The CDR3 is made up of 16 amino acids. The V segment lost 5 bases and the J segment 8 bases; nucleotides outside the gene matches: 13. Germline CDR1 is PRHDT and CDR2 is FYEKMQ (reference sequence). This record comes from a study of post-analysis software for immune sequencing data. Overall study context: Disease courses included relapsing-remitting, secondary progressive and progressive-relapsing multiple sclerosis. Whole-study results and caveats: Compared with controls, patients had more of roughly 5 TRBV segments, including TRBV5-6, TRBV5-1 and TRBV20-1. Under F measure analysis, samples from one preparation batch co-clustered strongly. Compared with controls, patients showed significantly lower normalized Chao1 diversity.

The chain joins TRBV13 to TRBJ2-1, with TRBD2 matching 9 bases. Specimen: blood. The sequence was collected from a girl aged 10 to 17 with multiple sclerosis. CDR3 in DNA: TGTGCCAGCAGCCAGAATAGCGGGGGACGGTACGATGAGCAGTTCTTC. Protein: CASSQNSGGRYDEQFF.